This T cell receptor beta chain came from a study of healthy donors' naive CD4 and CD8 T cells (dated by TCRdb to 2013 to 2016). Notes on the research overall: Donors were chosen to span three age groups (20-25, 40-50 and 60-70 years, about 6 each), with mean age about 46 and half female. The donors were HLA-typed by sequencing at HLA-A, -B, -C, -DRB1, -DQB1 and -DPB1, using the SBTexcellerator protocol, an ABI3130xl analyzer and SBTengine software. For TCR alpha, a new primer set covering all functional IMGT alpha gene variants was designed, and the rest of the protocol matched the beta-chain workflow. Rearranged TCR alpha and beta chains from naive CD4+ and CD8+ T cells were sequenced in the study to test how TCR variation relates to lineage commitment. Peripheral blood mononuclear cells were obtained from some 20 unrelated, healthy individuals.

For CDR1 and CDR2, the germline V gene (reference sequence) lists GTSNPN and SVGIG. V is shortened by 0 bases, J by 1 base, and the region joining them spans 5 bases. Including cysteine and phenylalanine, the CDR3 has 13 amino acids. Of the read, only the CDR3 DNA is kept; its 39 bases are in frame from base 1. Broad study findings and their caveats: Approximately 13% of the variance in CD4/CD8 propensity appeared to be explained jointly by V genes, J genes and CDR3 charge, in a largely additive manner. Reportedly, most V and J gene segments showed bias between naive CD4+ and CD8+ cells, and this bias held consistently across donors regardless of HLA genotype. Possible repertoire bias arising from homeostatic proliferation of naive T cells was not directly addressed. In both chains, CD4+ lineage was associated with a positively charged CDR3, and CD8+ lineage was associated with a negatively charged CDR3. Because alpha and beta chains were sequenced in bulk and could not be paired, combined chain effects were not evaluated.

Sequencing relied on a 454 GS FLX Titanium. A previously published linear amplification protocol was used to build the TCR libraries, starting from roughly 500 ng of total RNA. The sequencing itself ran on the Roche/454 Genome Sequencer using Titanium chemistry. The source study handled its data this way. From four or five of the healthy donors, a total of roughly 80,000 rearranged TCR alpha transcripts were sequenced. Unique TCR clonotypes were defined by the CDR3 junction under IMGT nomenclature, and duplicate transcripts were removed. CD4 versus CD8 status was modeled on V and J genes by logistic regression in R 2.13.0, with adjustment for donor effects and Bonferroni correction for multiple testing. The raw public data were reprocessed by TCRdb itself: fastp quality trimming at Q25, MiXCR clonotype calling, in-frame beta chains only. Each CDR3 protein gets just one entry, which takes the most common genes and DNA from the rows behind it. Clone size and V and J calls follow TCRdb, not the original study. Recorded for this sample are about 180,000 distinct CDR3 sequences; 65% to 75% of them occurred a single time. The ten largest clones capture roughly 2.4% of the sample.

With regard to this clonotype: Its recognized antigen is unknown. Per-base quality was not reported, and no clone a single base away is much larger than it.

Cells with a CD4+CD8-CD45RO-CD45RA+ profile were isolated by FACS and defined as naive CD4+ T cells, and those with a CD8+CD4-CD45RA+CD27bright profile were defined as naive CD8+ T cells. The antibodies used for sorting targeted CD4 (RPA-T4), CD8 (SK1), CD27 (O323), CD45RA (HI100) and CD45RO (UCHL1). The chain is made from TRBV30 and TRBJ2-3, with the D gene not clear enough to name. This TCR was recovered from a pool of human donors in good health; the sample pools cells from several healthy donors. The sequenced sample was naive CD4+ and CD8+ T cells sorted from blood, pooled from several donors. This specimen's cell subset or site label, per the study, means: FACS-sorted naive CD4+ (CD45RO-CD45RA+) and naive CD8+ (CD45RA+CD27bright) T cells. CDR3 protein: CAWSVPGTDTQYF. The sequenced DNA is TGTGCCTGGAGTGTACCAGGCACAGATACGCAGTATTTT.